This record concerns one TCR beta chain sequence. This entry comes from a study of blood T cells in healthy people across ages. With a J-beta primer mix and a sample-barcoded 5' primer, a second PCR ran about 7 to 12 cycles. TCRdb re-called the 5' RACE reads through MiXCR, storing one row per CDR3 protein. The table has about 730,000 distinct CDR3 sequences, more than 40% seen once. V lost 0 bases and J 3 bases, leaving 8 bases between the germline ends. Germline V gene lookup returns CDR1 PRHDT and CDR2 FYEKMQ (reference sequence). The CDR3 length is 15 residues. The sample comprised blood. The rearrangement links TRBV13 to TRBJ2-2; no definite D call. The receptor was isolated from an older woman in good health. The CDR3 coding sequence is TGTGCCAGCAGCTTAGGGGCAGCCTACACCGGGGAGCTGTTTTTT. This encodes CASSLGAAYTGELFF.